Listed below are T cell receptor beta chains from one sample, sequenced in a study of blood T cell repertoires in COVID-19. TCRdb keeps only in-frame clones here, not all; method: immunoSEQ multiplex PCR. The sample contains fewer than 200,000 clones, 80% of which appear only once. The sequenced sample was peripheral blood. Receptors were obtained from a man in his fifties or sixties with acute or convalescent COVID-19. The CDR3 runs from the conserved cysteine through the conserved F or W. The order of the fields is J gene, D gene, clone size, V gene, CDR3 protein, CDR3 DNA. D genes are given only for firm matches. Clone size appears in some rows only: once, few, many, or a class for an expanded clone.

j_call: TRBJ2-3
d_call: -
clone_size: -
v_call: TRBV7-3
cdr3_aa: CASSTSRADTQYF
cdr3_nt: TGTGCCAGCAGCACTAGTCGTGCAGATACGCAGTATTTT

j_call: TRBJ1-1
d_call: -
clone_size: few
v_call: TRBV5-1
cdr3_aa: CASSRGLNTEAFF
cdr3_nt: TGCGCCAGCAGCAGGGGTTTGAACACTGAAGCTTTCTTT

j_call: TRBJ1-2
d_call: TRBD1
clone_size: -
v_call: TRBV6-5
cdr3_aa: CASSRPGTEYGYTF
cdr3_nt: TGTGCCAGCAGCCGACCTGGGACAGAGTATGGCTACACCTTC

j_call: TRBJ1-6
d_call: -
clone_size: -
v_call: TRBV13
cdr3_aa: CASSLAGSSYNSPLHF
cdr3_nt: TGTGCCAGCAGCTTAGCAGGCAGCTCCTATAATTCACCCCTCCACTTT

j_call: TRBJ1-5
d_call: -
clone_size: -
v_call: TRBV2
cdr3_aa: CASNSGRGQPQHF
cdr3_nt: TGTGCCAGCAATTCGGGCAGGGGACAGCCCCAGCATTTT

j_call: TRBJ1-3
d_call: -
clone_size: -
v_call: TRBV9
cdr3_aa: CASSPFSGNTIYF
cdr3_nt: TGTGCCAGCAGCCCGTTCTCTGGAAACACCATATATTTT

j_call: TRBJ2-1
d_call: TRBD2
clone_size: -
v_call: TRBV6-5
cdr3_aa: CASSYFGGAGYNEQFF
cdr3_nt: TGTGCCAGCAGTTACTTCGGGGGGGCCGGCTACAATGAGCAGTTCTTC

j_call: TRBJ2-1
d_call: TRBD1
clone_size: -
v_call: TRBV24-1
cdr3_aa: CATSDLDRENEQFF
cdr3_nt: TGTGCCACCAGTGACCTGGACAGGGAGAATGAGCAGTTCTTC

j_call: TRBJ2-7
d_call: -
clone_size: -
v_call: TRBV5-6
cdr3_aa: CASSFRYEQYF
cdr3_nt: TGTGCCAGCAGCTTCCGCTACGAGCAGTACTTC

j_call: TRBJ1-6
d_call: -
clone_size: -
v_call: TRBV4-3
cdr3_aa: CASSQGALYSPLHF
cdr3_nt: TGCGCCAGCAGCCAAGGGGCATTATATTCACCCCTCCACTTT

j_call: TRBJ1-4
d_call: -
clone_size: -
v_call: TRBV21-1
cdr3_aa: CASSKYRTLADLTNEKLFF
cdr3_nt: TGTGCCAGCAGCAAATATAGGACATTGGCTGATCTTACTAATGAAAAACTGTTTTTT

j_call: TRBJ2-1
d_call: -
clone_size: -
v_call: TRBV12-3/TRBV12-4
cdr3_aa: CASSLYGNEQFF
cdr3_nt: TGTGCCAGCAGTTTGTACGGCAATGAGCAGTTCTTC

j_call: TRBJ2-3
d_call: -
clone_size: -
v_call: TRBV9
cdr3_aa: CASSVGTIGTDTQYF
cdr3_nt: TGTGCCAGCAGCGTAGGGACAATCGGAACAGATACGCAGTATTTT

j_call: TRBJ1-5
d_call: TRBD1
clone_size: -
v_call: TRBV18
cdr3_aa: CASSQGQGTNQPQHF
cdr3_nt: TGTGCCAGCTCACAGGGACAGGGGACTAATCAGCCCCAGCATTTT

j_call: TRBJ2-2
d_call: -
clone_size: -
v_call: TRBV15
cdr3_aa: CATSRLERGITGELFF
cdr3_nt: TGTGCCACCAGCAGATTGGAACGGGGGATCACCGGGGAGCTGTTTTTT

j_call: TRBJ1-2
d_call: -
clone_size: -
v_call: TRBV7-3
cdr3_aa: CASSLRGYSYTF
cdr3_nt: TGTGCCAGCAGCTTAAGAGGGTACAGCTACACCTTC

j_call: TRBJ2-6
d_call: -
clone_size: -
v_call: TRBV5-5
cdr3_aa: CASSLQGTGANVLTF
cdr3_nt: TGTGCCAGCAGCTTACAGGGAACTGGGGCCAACGTCCTGACTTTC

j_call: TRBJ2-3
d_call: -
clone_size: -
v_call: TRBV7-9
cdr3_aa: CASSTRGGVGTDTQYF
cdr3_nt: TGTGCCAGCAGCACGCGGGGTGGAGTGGGCACAGATACGCAGTATTTT

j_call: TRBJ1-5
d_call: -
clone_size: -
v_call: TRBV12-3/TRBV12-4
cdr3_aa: CASSLQGNQPQHF
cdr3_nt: TGTGCCAGCAGTTTACAGGGGAATCAGCCCCAGCATTTT

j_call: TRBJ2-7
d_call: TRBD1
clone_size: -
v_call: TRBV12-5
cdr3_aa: CASGNTGGYEQYF
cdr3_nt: TGTGCTAGTGGTAACACAGGGGGCTACGAGCAGTACTTC

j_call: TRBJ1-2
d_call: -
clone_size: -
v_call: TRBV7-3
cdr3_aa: CASSPDRNYGYTF
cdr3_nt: TGTGCCAGCAGCCCGGACAGAAACTATGGCTACACCTTC

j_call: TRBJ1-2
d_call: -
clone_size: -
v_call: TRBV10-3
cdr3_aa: CAISSRTDIYGYTF
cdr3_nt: TGTGCCATCTCCTCGCGAACCGACATCTATGGCTACACCTTC

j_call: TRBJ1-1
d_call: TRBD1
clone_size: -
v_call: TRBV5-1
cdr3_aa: CASSLQGGYTEAFF
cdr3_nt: TGCGCCAGCAGCCTACAGGGGGGGTACACTGAAGCTTTCTTT

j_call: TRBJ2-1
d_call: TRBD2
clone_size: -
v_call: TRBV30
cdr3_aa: CAWGPGLPYNEQFF
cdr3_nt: TGTGCCTGGGGACCGGGACTACCTTACAATGAGCAGTTCTTC

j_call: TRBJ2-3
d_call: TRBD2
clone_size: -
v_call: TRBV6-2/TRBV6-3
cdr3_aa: CASSYSRGSRDTQYF
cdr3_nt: TGTGCCAGCAGTTACTCTCGCGGGAGTCGAGATACGCAGTATTTT

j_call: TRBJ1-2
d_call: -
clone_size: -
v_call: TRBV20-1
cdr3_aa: CSARRGYGYTF
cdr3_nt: TGCAGTGCTAGGCGGGGCTATGGCTACACCTTC

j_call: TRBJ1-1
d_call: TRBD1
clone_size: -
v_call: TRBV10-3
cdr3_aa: CAISGDRVGTEAFF
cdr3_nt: TGTGCCATCAGTGGGGACAGGGTTGGGACTGAAGCTTTCTTT

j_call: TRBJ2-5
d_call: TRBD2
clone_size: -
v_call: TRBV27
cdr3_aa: CASSLLKKTGTRETQYF
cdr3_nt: TGTGCCAGCAGTTTATTGAAGAAAACCGGGACTAGGGAGACCCAGTACTTC

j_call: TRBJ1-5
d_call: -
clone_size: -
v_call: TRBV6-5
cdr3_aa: CASTDRHQPQHF
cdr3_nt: TGTGCCAGCACAGACAGGCATCAGCCCCAGCATTTT

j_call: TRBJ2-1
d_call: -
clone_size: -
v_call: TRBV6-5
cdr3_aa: CASSYGGAYNEQFF
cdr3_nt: TGTGCCAGCAGTTACGGGGGGGCTTACAATGAGCAGTTCTTC

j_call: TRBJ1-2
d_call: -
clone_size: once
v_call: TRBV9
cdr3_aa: CASSLGSGGYTF
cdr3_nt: TGTGCCAGCAGCCTAGGAAGCGGTGGCTACACCTTC

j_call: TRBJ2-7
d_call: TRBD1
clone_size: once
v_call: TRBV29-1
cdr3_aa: CSVHTRDRPYEQYF
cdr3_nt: TGCAGCGTTCACACCCGGGACAGACCCTACGAGCAGTACTTC

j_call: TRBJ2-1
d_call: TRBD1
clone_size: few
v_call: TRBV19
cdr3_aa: CASSGGYRGIGQFF
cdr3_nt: TGTGCCAGTAGTGGGGGATACAGGGGAATTGGGCAGTTCTTC

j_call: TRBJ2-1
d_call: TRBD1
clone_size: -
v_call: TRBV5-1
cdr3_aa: CASSPGTDVYNEQFF
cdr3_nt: TGCGCCAGCAGCCCGGGGACAGATGTCTACAATGAGCAGTTCTTC

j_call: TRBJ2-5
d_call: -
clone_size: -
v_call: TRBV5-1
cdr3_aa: CASSYNGKETQYF
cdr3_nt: TGCGCCAGCAGCTATAACGGTAAAGAGACCCAGTACTTC

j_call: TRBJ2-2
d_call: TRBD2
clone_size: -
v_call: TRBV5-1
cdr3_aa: CASSLLAGVHTGELFF
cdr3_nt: TGCGCCAGCAGCTTGCTAGCGGGAGTTCACACCGGGGAGCTGTTTTTT

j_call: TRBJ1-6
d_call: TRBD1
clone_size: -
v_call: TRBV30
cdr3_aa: CAWSAPGQLNSPLHF
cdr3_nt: TGTGCCTGGAGTGCCCCGGGACAGCTGAATTCACCCCTCCACTTT

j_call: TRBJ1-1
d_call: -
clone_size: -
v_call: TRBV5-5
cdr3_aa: CASSQDINTEAFF
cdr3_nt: TGTGCCAGCAGCCAGGACATTAACACTGAAGCTTTCTTT

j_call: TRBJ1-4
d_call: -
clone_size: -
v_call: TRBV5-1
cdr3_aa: CASSLAGTQNEKLFF
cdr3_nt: TGCGCCAGCAGCTTGGCTGGCACACAAAATGAAAAACTGTTTTTT

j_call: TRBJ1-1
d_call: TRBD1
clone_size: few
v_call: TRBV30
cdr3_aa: CAWNNQGAVEAFF
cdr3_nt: TGTGCCTGGAACAATCAGGGGGCCGTCGAGGCTTTCTTT

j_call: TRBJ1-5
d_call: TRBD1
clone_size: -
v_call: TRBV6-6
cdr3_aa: CASSSTLQGAYQPQHF
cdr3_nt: TGTGCCAGCAGTTCGACCCTCCAGGGGGCATACCAGCCCCAGCATTTT

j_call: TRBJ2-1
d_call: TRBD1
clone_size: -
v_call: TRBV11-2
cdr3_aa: CASSPGTDSYNEQFF
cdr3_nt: TGTGCCAGCAGTCCCGGGACAGACTCCTACAATGAGCAGTTCTTC